Reported below is one T cell receptor beta chain. Its antigen remains unknown. Produced via immunoSEQ multiplex PCR; TCRdb's table is partial and in-frame only. The table shows around 300,000 clones, with 85% to 90% occurring only once. Treatment described: about 20 received Ad26.COV2.S at low or high dose, single or two shots; about 5 received placebo; per-sample allocation not given. Day 63 following the first vaccine or placebo injection was when the samples were taken. Ad26 vector vaccine expressed Wuhan-strain SARS-CoV-2 spike. This sample is drawn from a study of Ad26.COV2.S vaccination and SARS-CoV-2 variants. Findings and caveats of the study: Responses of spike-specific T cells (both CD8+ and CD4+) reportedly showed substantial breadth after vaccination. Breadth of non-spike TCRs did not differ between vaccinees and placebo recipients.

The CDR3 covers 16 residues. Germline V gene sequence: CDR1 GTSNPN, CDR2 SVGIG (reference sequence). After removal of 1 base from V and 5 bases from J, the junction contained 10 bases not matched to a gene. This TCR was recovered from a person aged 18-65 years who received the Ad26.COV2.S COVID-19 vaccine or a placebo. The genes are TRBV30 and TRBJ2-5, with TRBD2 identical over 10 bases. The sample consisted of peripheral blood, taken in a trial of Ad26.COV2.S vaccine versus placebo. The CDR3 DNA sequence: TGTGCCTGGAGTGGAGGTCTAGCGGGAGTCGGGGAGACCCAGTACTTC. Residues: CAWSGGLAGVGETQYF.